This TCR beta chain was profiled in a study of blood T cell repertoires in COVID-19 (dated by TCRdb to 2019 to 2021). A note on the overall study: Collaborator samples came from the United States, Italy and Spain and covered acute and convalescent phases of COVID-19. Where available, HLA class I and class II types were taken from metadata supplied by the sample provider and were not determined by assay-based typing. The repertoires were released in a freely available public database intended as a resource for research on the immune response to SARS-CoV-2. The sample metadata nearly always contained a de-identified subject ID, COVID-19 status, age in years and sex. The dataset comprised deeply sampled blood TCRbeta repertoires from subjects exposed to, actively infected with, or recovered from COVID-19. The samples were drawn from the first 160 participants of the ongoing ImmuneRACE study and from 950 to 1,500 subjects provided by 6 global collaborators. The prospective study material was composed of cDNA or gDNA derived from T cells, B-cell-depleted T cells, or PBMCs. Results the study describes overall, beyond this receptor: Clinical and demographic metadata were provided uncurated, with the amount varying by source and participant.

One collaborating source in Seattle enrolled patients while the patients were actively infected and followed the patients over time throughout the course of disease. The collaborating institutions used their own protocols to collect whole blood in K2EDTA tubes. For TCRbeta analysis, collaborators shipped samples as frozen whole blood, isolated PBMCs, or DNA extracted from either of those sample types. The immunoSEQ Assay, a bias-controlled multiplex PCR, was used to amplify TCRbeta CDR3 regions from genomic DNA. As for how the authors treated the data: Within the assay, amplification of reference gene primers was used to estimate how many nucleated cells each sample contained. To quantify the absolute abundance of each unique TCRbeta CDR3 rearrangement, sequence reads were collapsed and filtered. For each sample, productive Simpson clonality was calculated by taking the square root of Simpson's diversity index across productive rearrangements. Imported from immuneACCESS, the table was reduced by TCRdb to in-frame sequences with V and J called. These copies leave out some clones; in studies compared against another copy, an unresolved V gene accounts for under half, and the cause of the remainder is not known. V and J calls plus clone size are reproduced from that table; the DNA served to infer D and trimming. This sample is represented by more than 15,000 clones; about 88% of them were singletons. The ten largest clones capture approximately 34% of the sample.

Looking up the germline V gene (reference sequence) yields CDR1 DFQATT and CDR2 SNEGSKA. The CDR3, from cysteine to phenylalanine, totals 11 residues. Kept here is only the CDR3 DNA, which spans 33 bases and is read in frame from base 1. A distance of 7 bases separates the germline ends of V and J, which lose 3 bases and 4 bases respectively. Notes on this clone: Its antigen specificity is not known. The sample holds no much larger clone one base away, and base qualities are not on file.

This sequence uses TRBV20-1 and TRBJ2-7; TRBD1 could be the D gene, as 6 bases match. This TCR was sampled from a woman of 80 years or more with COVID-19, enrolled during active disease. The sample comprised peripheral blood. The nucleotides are TGCAGTGCTAGCACAGGGTACGAGCAGTACTTC. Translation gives CSASTGYEQYF.